These 21 T cell receptor beta chains came from one sample sequenced in a study of identical twins (dated by TCRdb to between 2015 and 2016). Preparation of the library involved 5' RACE. Instrument on record: Illumina HiSeq 2000. The public reads were quality trimmed at Q25 with fastp and then assembled into clones with MiXCR by TCRdb, keeping productive beta chains. Merged by CDR3 protein, the rows form single entries marked with the most common genes and DNA. The sample contains fewer than 250,000 distinct CDR3 sequences, 7.5% of them found a single time. The ten largest clones add up to under 7% of the sample. The same sample was also used in a study of yellow fever vaccine responses in identical twins.

The sample comprised CD8+ T cells sorted from blood. Receptors originate from a woman aged 18-30 years in good health.

Ten or more counts support this clonotype. The rearrangement uses TRBV5-5 and TRBJ1-6, with TRBD1 matching over 7 bases. V gave up 3 bases and J gave up 8 bases; unmatched junction bases: 11. Looked up from germline, CDR1 is SGHKS and CDR2 is YYEKEE (reference sequence). This CDR3 comprises 16 residues. The CDR3 spells CASSWELQGFDSPLHF. CDR3 nucleotide sequence: TGTGCCAGCAGCTGGGAACTACAGGGGTTTGATTCACCCCTCCACTTT.

This clonotype appeared many times. V and J are TRBV3-1 and TRBJ2-1; possibly TRBD2 for D (7 bases). The germline CDR1 and CDR2 sequences are LGHDT and YNNKEL (reference sequence). V was pared by 0 bases and J by 8 bases, with 17 bases between. The CDR3 spans 16 residues. The CDR3 spells CASSQDTGPGGDEQFF. CDR3 sequence (DNA): TGTGCCAGCAGCCAAGATACGGGACCGGGGGGCGATGAGCAGTTCTTC.

This chain joins TRBV5-1 and TRBJ2-7; either TRBD1 or TRBD2 may fit D (5 bases each). The CDR3 has 15 residues. In germline, CDR1 is SGHRS, CDR2 YFSETQ. V was clipped by 0 bases and J by 0 bases, with 10 bases between them. CDR3 loop: CASSLEPGSSYEQYF. The CDR3 DNA reads as TGCGCCAGCAGCTTGGAGCCAGGGAGCTCCTACGAGCAGTACTTC.

This clonotype was seen many times. The rearrangement joins TRBV5-1 to TRBJ2-7; D gene unclear. CDR1 and CDR2 (germline): SGHRS, YFSETQ. The CDR3 is 14 amino acids. The germline V and J ends were trimmed by 4 bases and 4 bases, with 15 bases remaining between them. DNA of the CDR3: TGCGCCAGCAGCCCACCGTCCCAGGCTTACGAGCAGTACTTC. Its translation: CASSPPSQAYEQYF.

Only a few counts were recorded for this clonotype. The V and J genes are TRBV7-8 and TRBJ2-7, with D possibly TRBD2 on 6 matching bases. CDR3 length equals 12 residues. CDR1 is SGHVS, CDR2 FQNEAQ, per germline. Between the trimmed V and J ends, which lost 5 bases and 6 bases, there was a span of 11 bases. The CDR3, as DNA: TGTGCCAGCAGCGCCCAGGGAGGCGAGCAGTACGTC. Amino acid sequence: CASSAQGGEQYV.

This clonotype has ten or more counts. The rearrangement links TRBV7-6 to TRBJ1-1; possible D gene TRBD1, 6 bases. V was cut by 2 bases and J by 6 bases, with 10 bases left in between. This CDR3 spans 13 amino acids. CDR1 SGHVS and CDR2 FNYEAQ come from the germline V gene. The CDR3 loop is CASSLTSGAEAFF. CDR3 nucleotide sequence: TGTGCCAGCAGCTTAACTTCAGGGGCTGAAGCTTTCTTT.

Of note for this clonotype: This sequence may be a read error, since a much larger clone differs from it by one base. The genes are TRBV5-5 and TRBJ2-5; TRBD1 agrees at 7 bases. This CDR3 is built from 14 residues. Trimming at V came to 5 bases and at J to 2 bases, leaving 6 bases not matched to a gene. The germline gives CDR1 SGHKS, CDR2 YYEKEE (reference sequence). CDR3 residues: CASSGTALQETQYF. The CDR3 DNA sequence: TGTGCCAGCAGTGGGACAGCACTTCAAGAGACCCAGTACTTC. The full variable domain, rest sourced from reference TRBV5-5 and TRBJ2-5, is DAGVTQSPTHLIKTRGQQVTLRCSPISGHKSVSWYQQVLGQGPQFIFQYYEKEERGRGNFPDRFSARQFPNYSSELNVNALLLGDSALYLCASSGTALQETQYFGPGTRLLVL.

V gene TRBV9 combines with J gene TRBJ2-1; D call uncertain. The V and J ends lost 4 bases and 0 bases respectively, with 17 bases between them. The germline V gene encodes CDR1 SGDLS and CDR2 YYNGEE. This CDR3 has 17 residues. In DNA, the CDR3 is TGTGCCAGCAGCCCTTCTGGTGGGGTAAGCTCCTACAATGAGCAGTTCTTC. It yields the protein CASSPSGGVSSYNEQFF.

This clonotype appeared a few times. The V gene is TRBV12-3 or TRBV12-4, the J gene TRBJ2-1; TRBD1 might be the D (6 bases). The CDR3 spans 15 residues. Trimming stripped 7 bases from V and 1 base from J, with 14 bases between. CDR3 loop: CASTVTGSSYNEQFF. CDR3 nucleotides: TGTGCCAGCACCGTTACAGGGTCTTCCTACAATGAGCAGTTCTTC.

This clonotype was recorded at least ten times. V is TRBV29-1 and J is TRBJ2-5, with D tentatively TRBD2 (6 bases). CDR1 and CDR2 from the germline V gene are SQVTM and ANQGSEA. The CDR3 extends over 11 amino acids. V dropped 2 bases and J dropped 14 bases, with 15 bases sitting between them. The CDR3 sequence is CSVELVGGLYF. Here the CDR3 DNA reads TGCAGCGTTGAACTAGTGGGGGGTCTATACTTC.

The V and J genes are TRBV12-3 or TRBV12-4 and TRBJ2-2, with 8 bases identical to TRBD2. The CDR3 has 17 residues. V dropped 6 bases and J dropped 0; count of bases not matched to a gene: 9. CDR3 in amino acids: CASREQLADANTGELFF. DNA for the CDR3: TGTGCCAGCAGAGAACAACTAGCGGACGCGAACACCGGGGAGCTGTTTTTT.

The table lists this clonotype with a few counts. The chain links TRBV2 to TRBJ2-7, with 11 bases matching TRBD1. Germline CDR1 reads SNHLY; CDR2 reads FYNNEI. Trimming took 8 bases from V and 2 from J; bases not matched to a gene: 11. The CDR3 is made up of 16 amino acids. The CDR3 sequence: CASRGQGAWTPYEQYV. CDR3 DNA sequence: TGTGCCAGCCGAGGACAGGGGGCATGGACGCCCTACGAGCAGTACGTC.

This clonotype showed up just a few times. The genes are TRBV7-9 and TRBJ1-5; 8 bases fit TRBD1. CDR3 size: 15 residues. Germline V gene data show CDR1 as SEHNR and CDR2 as FQNEAQ (reference sequence). V dropped 5 bases and J dropped 6; count of bases not matched to a gene: 9. The DNA for the CDR3 is TGTGCCAGCAGCCGGACAGGGCCTGGCGGTCAGCCCCAGCATTTT. Its translation: CASSRTGPGGQPQHF.

This chain joins TRBV18 and TRBJ2-1, with 11 bases identical to TRBD2. The ends lost 3 bases at V and 1 base at J; junction bases unmatched: 11. In germline, CDR1 is KGHSH, CDR2 LQKENI. CDR3 length: 19 residues. CDR3 nucleotide sequence: TGTGCCAGCTCACCGGTAGCGGGGGGGCCTGTTAAGTCCTACAATGAGCAGTTCTTC. Amino acids: CASSPVAGGPVKSYNEQFF.

This sequence joins TRBV5-4 and TRBJ2-1; 9 positions match TRBD2. This CDR3 is 15 amino acids long. Germline lookup yields CDR1 SGHNT and CDR2 YYREEE (reference sequence). The V gene end was trimmed by 5 bases and the J gene end by 3 bases; junction bases not matched to a gene: 6. CDR3 in DNA: TGTGCCAGCAGTCCGGCGCGGGAGGGCTACAATGAGCAGTTCTTC. As protein: CASSPAREGYNEQFF.

This clonotype showed up many times. The chain uses TRBV24-1 and TRBJ2-3, with D possibly being TRBD1 or TRBD2 (6 bases each). The germline gives CDR1 KGHDR, CDR2 SFDVKD. V gave up 4 bases and J gave up 3 bases, with 13 bases separating them. This CDR3 spans 15 amino acids. CDR3 nucleotide sequence: TGTGCCACCAGTGAGGGGGCGGGATTTACAGATACGCAGTATTTT. Its protein product is CATSEGAGFTDTQYF.

The chain links TRBV20-1 to TRBJ2-7; D not resolved. The ends were cut back, 1 base at V and 0 bases at J, with 4 bases in the middle. Looked up from germline, CDR1 is DFQATT and CDR2 is SNEGSKA (reference sequence). CDR3 length equals 12 residues. CDR3 nucleotide sequence: TGCAGTGCTAGAGCTAGCTCCTACGAGCAGTACTTC. As protein: CSARASSYEQYF.

In its sample, this clonotype was seen a few times. The chain joins TRBV7-6 to TRBJ2-7; 8 bases fit TRBD2. This CDR3 contains 16 residues. Unmatched junction bases numbered 4, after V lost 0 bases and J lost 0 bases. Germline-derived CDR1 and CDR2 are SGHVS and FNYEAQ. The DNA of the CDR3 is TGTGCCAGCAGCTTAGCGCTTAGCGGGGCCTCCTACGAGCAGTACTTC. Protein: CASSLALSGASYEQYF.

V usage is TRBV20-1 and J usage is TRBJ2-5; 10 bases agree with TRBD1. Looked up from germline, CDR1 is DFQATT and CDR2 is SNEGSKA (reference sequence). V gave up 6 bases and J gave up 4 bases; unmatched junction bases: 11. This CDR3 region has 15 residues. The CDR3 DNA reads TGCAGTGCCAATCCGGGACAGGGGTTTTCAGAGACCCAGTACTTC. It specifies CSANPGQGFSETQYF.

This clonotype was observed a handful of times. The chain carries TRBV19 and TRBJ2-7; possible D gene TRBD2, 5 bases. From germline, CDR1 is LNHDA and CDR2 SQIVND (reference sequence). V was shortened by 8 bases and J by 1 base, with 12 bases between the two germline ends. There are 13 residues in the CDR3. This CDR3 reads CASSRTLSYEQYF. CDR3 nucleotides: TGTGCCAGTTCCCGGACTCTTTCCTACGAGCAGTACTTC.

This CDR3 reads CASSQTGLGTEAFF. As DNA, the CDR3 is TGTGCCAGCAGCCAAACAGGGCTAGGCACTGAAGCTTTCTTT. The chain has TRBV14 and TRBJ1-1, with TRBD1 as a possible D gene (6 bases). Germline V gives CDR1 SGHDN, CDR2 FVKESK. This CDR3 comprises 14 residues. Trimming took 2 bases from V and 4 from J, leaving 11 bases between them.